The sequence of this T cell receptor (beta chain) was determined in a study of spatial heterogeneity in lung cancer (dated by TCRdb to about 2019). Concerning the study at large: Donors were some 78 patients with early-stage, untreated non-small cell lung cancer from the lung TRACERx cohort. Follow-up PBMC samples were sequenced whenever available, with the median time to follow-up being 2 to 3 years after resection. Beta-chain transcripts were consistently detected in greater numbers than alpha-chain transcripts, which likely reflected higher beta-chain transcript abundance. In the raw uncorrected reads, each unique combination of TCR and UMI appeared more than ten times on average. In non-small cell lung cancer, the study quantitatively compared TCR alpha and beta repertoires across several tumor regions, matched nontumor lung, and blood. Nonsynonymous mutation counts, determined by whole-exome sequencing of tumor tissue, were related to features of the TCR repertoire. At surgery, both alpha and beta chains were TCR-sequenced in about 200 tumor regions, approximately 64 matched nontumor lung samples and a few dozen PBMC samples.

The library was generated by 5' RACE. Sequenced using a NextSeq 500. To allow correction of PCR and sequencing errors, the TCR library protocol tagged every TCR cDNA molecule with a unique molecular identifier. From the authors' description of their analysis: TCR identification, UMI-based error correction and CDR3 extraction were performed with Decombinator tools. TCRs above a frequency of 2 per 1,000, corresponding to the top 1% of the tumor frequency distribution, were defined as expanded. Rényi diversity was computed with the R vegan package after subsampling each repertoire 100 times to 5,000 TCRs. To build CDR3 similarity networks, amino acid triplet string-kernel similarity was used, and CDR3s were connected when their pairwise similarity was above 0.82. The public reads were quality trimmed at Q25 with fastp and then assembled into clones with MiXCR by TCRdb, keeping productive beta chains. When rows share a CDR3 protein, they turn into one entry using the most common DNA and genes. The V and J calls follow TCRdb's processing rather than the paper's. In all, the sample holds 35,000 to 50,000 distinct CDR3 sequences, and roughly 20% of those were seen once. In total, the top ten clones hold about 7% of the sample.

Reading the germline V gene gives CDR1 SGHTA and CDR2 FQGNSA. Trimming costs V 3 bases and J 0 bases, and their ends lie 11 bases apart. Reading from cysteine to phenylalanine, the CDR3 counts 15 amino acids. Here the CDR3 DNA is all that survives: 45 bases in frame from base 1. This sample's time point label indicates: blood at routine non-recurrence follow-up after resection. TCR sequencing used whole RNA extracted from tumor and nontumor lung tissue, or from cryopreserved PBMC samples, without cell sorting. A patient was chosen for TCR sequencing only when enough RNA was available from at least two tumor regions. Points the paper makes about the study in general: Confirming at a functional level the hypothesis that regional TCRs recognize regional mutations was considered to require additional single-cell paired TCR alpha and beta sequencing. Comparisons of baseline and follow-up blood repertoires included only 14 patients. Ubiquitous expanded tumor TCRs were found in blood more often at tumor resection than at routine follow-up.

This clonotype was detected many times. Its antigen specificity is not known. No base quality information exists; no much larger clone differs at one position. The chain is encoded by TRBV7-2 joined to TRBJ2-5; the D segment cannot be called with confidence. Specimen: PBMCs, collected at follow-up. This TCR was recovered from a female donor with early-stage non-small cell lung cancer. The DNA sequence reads TGTGCCAGCAGCTTCGTTTTCCGGAACCAAGAGACCCAGTACTTC. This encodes CASSFVFRNQETQYF.